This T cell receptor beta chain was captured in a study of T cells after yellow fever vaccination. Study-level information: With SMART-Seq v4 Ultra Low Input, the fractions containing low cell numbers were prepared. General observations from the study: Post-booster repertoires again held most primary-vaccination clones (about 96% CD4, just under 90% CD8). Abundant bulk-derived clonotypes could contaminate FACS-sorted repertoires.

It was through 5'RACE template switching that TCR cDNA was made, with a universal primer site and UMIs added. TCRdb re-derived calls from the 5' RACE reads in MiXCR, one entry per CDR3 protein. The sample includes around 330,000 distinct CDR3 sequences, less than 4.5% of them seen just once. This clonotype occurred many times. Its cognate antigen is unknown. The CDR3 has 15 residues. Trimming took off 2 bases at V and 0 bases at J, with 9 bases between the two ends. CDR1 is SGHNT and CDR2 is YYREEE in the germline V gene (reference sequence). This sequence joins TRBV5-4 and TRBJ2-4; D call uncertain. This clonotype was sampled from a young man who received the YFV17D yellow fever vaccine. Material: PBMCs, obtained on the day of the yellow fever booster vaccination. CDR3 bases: TGTGCCAGCAGCTTTCACCCCTTAGCCAAAAACATTCAGTACTTC. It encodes CASSFHPLAKNIQYF.